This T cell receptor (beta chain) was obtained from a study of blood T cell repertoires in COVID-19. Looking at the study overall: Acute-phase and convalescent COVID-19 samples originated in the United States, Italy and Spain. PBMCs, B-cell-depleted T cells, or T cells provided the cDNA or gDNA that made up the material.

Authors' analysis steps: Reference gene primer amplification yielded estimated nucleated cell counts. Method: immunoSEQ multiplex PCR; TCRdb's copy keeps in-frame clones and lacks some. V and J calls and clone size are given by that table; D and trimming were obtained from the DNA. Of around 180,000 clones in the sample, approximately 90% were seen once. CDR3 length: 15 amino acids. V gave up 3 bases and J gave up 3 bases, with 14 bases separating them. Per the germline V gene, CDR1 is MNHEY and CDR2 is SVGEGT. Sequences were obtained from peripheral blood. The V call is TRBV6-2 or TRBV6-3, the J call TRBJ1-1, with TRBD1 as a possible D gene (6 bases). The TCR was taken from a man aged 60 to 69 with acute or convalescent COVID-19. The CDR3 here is CASSYQSQGYTEAFF. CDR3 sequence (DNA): TGTGCCAGCAGTTATCAAAGCCAGGGGTACACTGAAGCTTTCTTT.